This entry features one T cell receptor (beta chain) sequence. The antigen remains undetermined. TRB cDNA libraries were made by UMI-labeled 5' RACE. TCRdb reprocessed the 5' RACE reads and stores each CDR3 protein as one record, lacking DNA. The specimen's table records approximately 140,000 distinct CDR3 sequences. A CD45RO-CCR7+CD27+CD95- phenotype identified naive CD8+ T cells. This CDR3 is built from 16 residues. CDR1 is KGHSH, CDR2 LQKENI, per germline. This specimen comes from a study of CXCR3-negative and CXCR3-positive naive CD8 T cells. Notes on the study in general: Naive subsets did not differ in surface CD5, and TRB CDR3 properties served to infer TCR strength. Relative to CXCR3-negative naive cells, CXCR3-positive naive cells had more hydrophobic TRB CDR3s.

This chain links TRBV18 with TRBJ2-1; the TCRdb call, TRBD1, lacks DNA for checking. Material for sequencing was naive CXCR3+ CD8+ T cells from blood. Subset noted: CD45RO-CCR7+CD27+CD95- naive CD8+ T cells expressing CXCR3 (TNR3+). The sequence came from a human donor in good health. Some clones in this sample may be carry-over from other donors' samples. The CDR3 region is CASSPLGAFESNEQFF.